This TCR beta chain was sequenced during a study of T cell responses to AZD1222 COVID-19 vaccine. Whole-study findings and limits: Regions 160-218 and 743-854 dominated among vaccine-associated CD4 TCRs spanning spike. Possibly, clonal diversity was underestimated; donors were largely white British and included more females. Repertoire samples came only from after the peak T cell response.

Concerning this clone: The antigen is not known.

TCRdb's copy holds only in-frame clones and misses some; the assay was immunoSEQ multiplex PCR. The sample includes 90,000 to 130,000 clones, under 95% seen only once; the top ten take 7.5% to 9%. This receptor was identified in an adult in good health. Sequencing used peripheral blood, obtained on day 0 of AZD1222 vaccination.

As DNA, the CDR3 is TGCGCCAGCAGCTTGGGCGAAGCGTTCGCAGAAGCTTTCTTT. Protein sequence: CASSLGEAFAEAFF. The chain carries TRBV5-1 and TRBJ1-1, with D hard to call. CDR3 size: 14 residues. CDR1 is SGHRS, CDR2 YFSETQ, per germline. V lost 0 bases and J lost 8, with 14 bases in between.